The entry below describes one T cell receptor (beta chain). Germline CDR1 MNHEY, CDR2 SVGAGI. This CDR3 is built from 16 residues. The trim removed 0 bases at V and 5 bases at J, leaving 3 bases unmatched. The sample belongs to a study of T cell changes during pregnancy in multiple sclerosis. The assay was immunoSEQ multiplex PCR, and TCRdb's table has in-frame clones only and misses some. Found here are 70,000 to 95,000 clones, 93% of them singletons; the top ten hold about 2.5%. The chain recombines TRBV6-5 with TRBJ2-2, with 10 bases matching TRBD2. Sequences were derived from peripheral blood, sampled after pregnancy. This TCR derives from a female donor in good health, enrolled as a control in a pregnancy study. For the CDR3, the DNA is TGTGCCAGCAGTTACTCACCTAGCGGGAGAACCGGGGAGCTGTTTTTT. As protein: CASSYSPSGRTGELFF.